This TCR beta chain originates from a study of blood T cell repertoires in COVID-19. As for the study in general: PBMCs, B-cell-depleted T cells, or T cells provided the cDNA or gDNA that made up the material.

In the original workflow: Reference gene primers were amplified, and this amplification served to estimate nucleated cell counts. The table came from immunoSEQ multiplex PCR; TCRdb's copy has only in-frame clones and leaves some out. The V and J calls and clone size come from that table; D and trimming were worked out from the DNA. This sample has roughly 50,000 clones, with around three quarters found just once. Germline V gene data show CDR1 as SGHTA and CDR2 as FQGNSA. The J segment lost 4 bases and the V segment lost 3 bases, leaving 5 bases of the junction unmatched. CDR3 size: 15 residues. This chain uses TRBV7-2 with TRBJ1-5; 8 bases line up with TRBD1. The material sequenced was peripheral blood. The clonotype comes from a man in his fifties or sixties with acute or convalescent COVID-19. CDR3 nucleotides: TGTGCCAGCAGCTTCACAGGGGGGTCAAATCAGCCCCAGCATTTT. Translated, it gives CASSFTGGSNQPQHF.